Listed below are T cell receptor beta chains from one sample, sequenced in a study of T cell repertoires in cytomegalovirus infection. TCRdb reprocessed the reads via MiXCR and lists one record per CDR3 protein. This table holds 150,000 or so distinct CDR3 sequences, 20% to 25% found once. Their cognate antigens are unknown. The input for sequencing was CD8+ T cells from cultured PBMCs, taken from culture after CMV antigen stimulation. The receptors were gathered from a human donor in good health (CMV status not recorded). Some clones in this sample may be carry-over from other donors' samples. Each CDR3 is given with its conserved first and last residue. Each record gives: J gene, D gene, clone size, V gene, CDR3 DNA, CDR3 protein. D genes are given only for firm matches. Clone size is stated in some rows and not others, as once, few, many or a class when expanded.

TRBJ2-2,TRBD2,NA,TRBV28,TGTGCCAGCAGTACCCCGCGACTAGCGGGGGGCAACACCGGGGAGCTGTTTTTT,CASSTPRLAGGNTGELFF
TRBJ1-5,NA,once,TRBV6-1,TGTGCCAGCACTCGGTGGGGAAGAGGCAGCAATCAGCCCCAGCATTTT,CASTRWGRGSNQPQHF
TRBJ2-3,NA,few,TRBV19,TGTGCCAGTAGTATAATACCGCATGCAGATACGCAGTATTTT,CASSIIPHADTQYF
TRBJ1-5,NA,NA,TRBV4-1,TGCGCCAGCAGCCAAGATCCCACGGCTTATCAGCCCCAGCATTTT,CASSQDPTAYQPQHF
TRBJ2-7,TRBD1,NA,TRBV29-1,TGCAGCGTCGCGTCGGAGGGACAGGGTTTTCGTTACTTC,CSVASEGQGFRYF
TRBJ2-3,NA,few,TRBV7-2,TGTGCCAGCAGCCTCCCCATCCCGGATAGGGGCGATGGGGATACGCAGTATTTT,CASSLPIPDRGDGDTQYF
TRBJ1-2,TRBD1,few,TRBV7-8,TGTGCCAGCAGCTTCAGGGGGGGGGACAAGTACGTCTTTAACACCTTC,CASSFRGGDKYVFNTF
TRBJ2-7,NA,NA,TRBV7-2,TGTGCCAGCAGCTTATTCCCAGAGGCCTACGAGCAGTACTTC,CASSLFPEAYEQYF
TRBJ1-1,NA,NA,TRBV11-2,TGTGCCAGCGTCATGGGGAACACTGAAGCTTTCTTT,CASVMGNTEAFF
TRBJ1-1,NA,NA,TRBV4-1,TGTGCCAGCAGCCACCCGACAGGTGGGTCGGCCGGGGCTTTCTTT,CASSHPTGGSAGAFF
TRBJ1-4,TRBD1,NA,TRBV7-2,TGTGCCAGCAGCCTGAACAGGGGTCAAACTAATGAAAAACTGTTTTTT,CASSLNRGQTNEKLFF
TRBJ1-5,TRBD1,few,TRBV7-8,TGTGCCAGCAGCTTAGGCAGGGGGCGCGACGACCAGCCCCAGCATTTT,CASSLGRGRDDQPQHF
TRBJ2-3,TRBD1,few,TRBV19,TGTGCCAGTAGGCACACCGGGACAGGACCCACAGATACGCAGTATTTT,CASRHTGTGPTDTQYF
TRBJ2-5,NA,few,TRBV12-3/TRBV12-4,TGTGCCAGCAGTTTGTATATTGGGGGGAGAGAGACCCAGTACTTC,CASSLYIGGRETQYF
TRBJ1-1,TRBD1,NA,TRBV10-3,TGTGCCATCAGTGGAGCCGGGACAGGGGGGATGAACACTGAAGCTTTCTTT,CAISGAGTGGMNTEAFF